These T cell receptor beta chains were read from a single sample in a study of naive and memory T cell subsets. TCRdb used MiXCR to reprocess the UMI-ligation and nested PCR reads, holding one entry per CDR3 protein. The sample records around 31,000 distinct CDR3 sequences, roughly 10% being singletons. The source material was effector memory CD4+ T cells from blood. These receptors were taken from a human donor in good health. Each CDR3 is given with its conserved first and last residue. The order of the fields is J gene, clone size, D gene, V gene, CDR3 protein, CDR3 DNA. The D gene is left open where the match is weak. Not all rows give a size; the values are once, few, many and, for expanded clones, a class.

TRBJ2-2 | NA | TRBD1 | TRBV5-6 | CASSSSGQKNTGELFF | TGTGCCAGCAGCTCGTCGGGACAGAAAAACACCGGGGAGCTGTTTTTT
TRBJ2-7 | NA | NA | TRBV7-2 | CASSYDSVPSYEQYF | TGTGCCAGCAGCTATGACTCGGTGCCCTCCTACGAGCAGTACTTC
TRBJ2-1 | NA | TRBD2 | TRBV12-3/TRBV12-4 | CASRISGRLHEQFF | TGTGCCAGCAGAATTAGCGGGAGGTTACATGAGCAGTTCTTC
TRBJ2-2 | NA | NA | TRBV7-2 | CASSLIAGPNTGELFF | TGTGCCAGCAGCCTCATCGCAGGACCGAACACCGGGGAGCTGTTTTTT
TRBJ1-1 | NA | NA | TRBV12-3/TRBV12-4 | CASSLRDFGAFF | TGTGCCAGCAGTTTGAGAGATTTTGGGGCTTTCTTT
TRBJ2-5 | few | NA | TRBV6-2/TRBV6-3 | CASTRGWSGPKETQYF | TGTGCCAGCACCCGGGGGTGGAGCGGGCCGAAAGAGACCCAGTACTTC
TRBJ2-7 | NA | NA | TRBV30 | CAWTTQGFVHEQYF | TGTGCCTGGACCACGCAGGGTTTTGTCCACGAGCAGTACTTC
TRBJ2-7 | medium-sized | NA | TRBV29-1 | CSVGGGRSSYEQYF | TGCAGCGTTGGTGGGGGTAGGAGCTCCTACGAGCAGTACTTC
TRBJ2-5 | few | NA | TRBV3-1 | CASSQGSGPRGAQYF | TGTGCCAGCAGCCAAGGGTCCGGTCCCAGGGGGGCCCAGTACTTC
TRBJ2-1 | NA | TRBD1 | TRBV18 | CASSLDRKHNEQFF | TGTGCCAGCTCACTGGACAGGAAACACAATGAGCAGTTCTTC
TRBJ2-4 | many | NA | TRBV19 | CASSTRTELAKNIQYF | TGTGCCAGTAGTACCCGGACAGAACTAGCCAAAAACATTCAGTACTTC
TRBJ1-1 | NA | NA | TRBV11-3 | CASSGTANTEAFF | TGTGCCAGCAGCGGAACAGCGAACACTGAAGCTTTCTTT
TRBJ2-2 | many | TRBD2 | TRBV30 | CAWRGGWTGELFF | TGTGCCTGGAGGGGAGGGTGGACCGGGGAGCTGTTTTTT
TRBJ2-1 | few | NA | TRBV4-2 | CASSQERVEQFF | TGTGCCAGCAGCCAAGAGAGAGTTGAGCAGTTCTTC
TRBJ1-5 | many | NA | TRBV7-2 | CASSLQSNQPQHF | TGTGCCAGCAGCTTACAGAGCAATCAGCCCCAGCATTTT
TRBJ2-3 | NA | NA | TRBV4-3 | CASSQDLGGLSDTQYF | TGCGCCAGCAGCCAAGATTTAGGGGGGTTATCAGATACGCAGTATTTT
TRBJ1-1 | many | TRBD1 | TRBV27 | CASRKQGFTEAFF | TGTGCCAGCAGGAAACAGGGGTTCACTGAAGCTTTCTTT
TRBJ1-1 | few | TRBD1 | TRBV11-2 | CASSSLTGAAQNTEAFF | TGTGCCAGCAGCTCCCTAACAGGGGCTGCCCAGAACACTGAAGCTTTCTTT
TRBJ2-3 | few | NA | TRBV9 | CASGGVFAGSTDTQYF | TGTGCCAGCGGAGGGGTTTTCGCGGGCAGCACAGATACGCAGTATTTT
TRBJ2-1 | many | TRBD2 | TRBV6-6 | CASSTRTSGFPEQFF | TGTGCCAGCAGTACCCGAACTAGCGGGTTCCCTGAGCAGTTCTTC
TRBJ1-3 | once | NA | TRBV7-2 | CASSPAPGETGNTIYF | TGTGCCAGCAGTCCAGCCCCAGGGGAAACTGGAAACACCATATATTTT
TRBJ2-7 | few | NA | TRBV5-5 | CASSLSFISYEQYF | TGTGCCAGCAGCTTATCCTTTATCTCCTACGAGCAGTACTTC
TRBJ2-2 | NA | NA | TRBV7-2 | CASSISGGTGELFF | TGTGCCAGCAGCATAAGTGGGGGCACCGGGGAGCTGTTTTTT
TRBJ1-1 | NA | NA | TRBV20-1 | CSARDLEKNTEAFF | TGCAGTGCTAGAGATCTGGAGAAGAACACTGAAGCTTTCTTT
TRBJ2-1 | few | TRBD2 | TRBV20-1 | CSARVPRTRGHNEQFF | TGCAGTGCTAGAGTACCCCGGACTAGAGGCCACAATGAGCAGTTCTTC
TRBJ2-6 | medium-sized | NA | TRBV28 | CASSGPGVSGANVLTF | TGTGCCAGCAGTGGCCCCGGGGTATCTGGGGCCAACGTCCTGACTTTC
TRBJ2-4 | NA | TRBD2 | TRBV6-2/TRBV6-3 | CASGPSGGRGGIQYF | TGTGCCAGCGGGCCTAGCGGGGGTCGAGGGGGCATTCAGTACTTC
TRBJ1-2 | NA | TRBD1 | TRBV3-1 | CASSSGTGISSGYTF | TGTGCCAGCAGTTCCGGGACAGGGATTTCGAGTGGCTACACCTTC
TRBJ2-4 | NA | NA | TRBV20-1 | CSARDRVISKNIQYF | TGCAGTGCTAGAGATCGAGTGATTAGCAAAAACATTCAGTACTTC
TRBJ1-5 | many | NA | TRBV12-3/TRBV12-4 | CASSLRGQVNQPQHF | TGTGCCAGCAGTTTACGGGGACAAGTTAATCAGCCCCAGCATTTT
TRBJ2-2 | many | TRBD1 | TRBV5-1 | CATATGGTTGELFF | TGCGCCACTGCGACAGGGGGCACGACCGGGGAGCTGTTTTTT
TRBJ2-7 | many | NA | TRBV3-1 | CASSRFTNVGEQYF | TGTGCCAGCAGCAGGTTTACAAACGTGGGCGAGCAGTACTTC
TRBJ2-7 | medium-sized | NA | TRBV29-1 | CSAQSTSSYEQYF | TGCAGCGCCCAGAGTACCAGCTCCTACGAGCAGTACTTC
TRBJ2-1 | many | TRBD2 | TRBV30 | CAGGRAGGSKNEQFF | TGTGCCGGAGGAAGAGCGGGAGGGTCAAAGAATGAGCAGTTCTTC
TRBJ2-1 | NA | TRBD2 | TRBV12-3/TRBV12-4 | CASGNPRAGDSYNEQFF | TGTGCCAGCGGAAACCCAAGAGCGGGGGACTCCTACAATGAGCAGTTCTTC
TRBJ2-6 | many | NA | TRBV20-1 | CSARDPGTTNVLTF | TGCAGTGCTAGAGATCCGGGAACTACCAACGTCCTGACTTTC
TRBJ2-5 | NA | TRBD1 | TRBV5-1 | CASSPAGGRETQYF | TGCGCCAGCAGCCCGGCAGGGGGTCGGGAGACCCAGTACTTC
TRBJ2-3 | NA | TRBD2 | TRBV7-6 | CASSVGAGGATDTQYF | TGTGCCAGCAGCGTAGGAGCGGGAGGGGCCACAGATACGCAGTATTTT
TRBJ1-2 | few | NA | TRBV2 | CASGGDYGYTF | TGTGCCAGCGGGGGGGACTATGGCTACACCTTC
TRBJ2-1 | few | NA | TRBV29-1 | CSVVRSSYNEQFF | TGCAGCGTTGTTAGAAGCTCCTACAATGAGCAGTTCTTC
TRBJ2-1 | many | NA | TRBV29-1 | CSVVDPLVRVTDEQFF | TGCAGCGTTGTAGACCCCTTAGTGAGGGTAACCGATGAGCAGTTCTTC
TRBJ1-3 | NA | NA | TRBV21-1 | CASSKTRTGNEVGNTIYF | TGTGCCAGCAGCAAAACGAGGACAGGGAATGAGGTCGGAAACACCATATATTTT
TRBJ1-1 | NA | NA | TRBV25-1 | CASSEQGTEAFF | TGTGCCAGCAGTGAACAGGGCACTGAAGCTTTCTTT
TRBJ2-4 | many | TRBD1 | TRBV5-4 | CASSRQGPLRNIQYF | TGTGCCAGCAGCCGACAGGGGCCCCTCCGTAACATTCAGTACTTC
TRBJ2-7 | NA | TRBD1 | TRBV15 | CATSRGTGDDEQYF | TGTGCCACCAGCAGAGGTACAGGGGACGACGAGCAGTACTTC